This entry features one TCR beta chain sequence. The antigen is unknown. The data belong to a study of T cell responses to AZD1222 COVID-19 vaccine. Findings and caveats of the study: Epitopes outside B.1.351 and B.1.1.7 mutated regions reportedly drew nearly half of spike TCRs. In all cases, repertoires were sampled only after the peak T cell response. At baseline, just five to seven AZD1222 recipients tested seropositive. The CD4 TCRs associated with vaccination extended across spike and predominated at 160-218 and 743-854.

The protocol was immunoSEQ multiplex PCR, while the TCRdb copy is restricted to in-frame clones and leaves out a portion. The sample holds around 99,000 clones, roughly nine tenths seen once. The CDR3 has 16 residues. V was clipped by 2 bases and J by 1 base, with 12 bases between them. The germline V gene encodes CDR1 LNHDA and CDR2 SQIVND (reference sequence). The starting material was peripheral blood, obtained 28 days after the second AZD1222 dose. The origin of this receptor is an adult who received the AZD1222 COVID-19 vaccine. The chain combines TRBV19 with TRBJ1-5; no definite D call. CDR3 residues: CASSIIGRRSNQPQHF. The CDR3 DNA is TGTGCCAGTAGTATAATAGGGCGGCGGAGCAATCAGCCCCAGCATTTT. Supplemented by reference TRBV19 and TRBJ1-5, the full variable domain reads DGGITQSPKYLFRKEGQNVTLSCEQNLNHDAMYWYRQDPGQGLRLIYYSQIVNDFQKGDIAEGYSVSREKKESFPLTVTSAQKNPTAFYLCASSIIGRRSNQPQHFGDGTRLSIL.